The clone carrying this T cell receptor (beta chain) turned up a few times. What it binds is not known. Sorting gave populations that all exceeded 95% purity. This sample is drawn from a study of beta chain features in type 1 diabetes. On the study more broadly: Healthy donors, compared against patients, showed similar age, gender and cell yields. Cells sorted and examined across all samples totaled 85 million to 110 million. Study-level points and caveats: Shortening of TCRB CDR3s, moderate but significant, appeared in all four CD4+ subsets of Type 1 diabetes patients. Type 1 diabetes patients had VDJ junctions that carried fewer insertions and more deletions.

Expressed TCRB transcripts were sequenced, since all the RNA that had been isolated was reverse transcribed. Some clones are missing from TCRdb's copy, which holds only in-frame ones; the method was immunoSEQ multiplex PCR. The sample lists a few hundred thousand clones, 16% seen once, with approximately 0.087% in the top ten. Germline-derived CDR1 and CDR2 are SGDLS and YYNGEE. The CDR3 has 15 amino acids. Trimming took off 0 bases at V and 4 bases at J, with 11 bases between the two ends. Sequenced: naive CD4+ T cells from blood. This receptor was taken from a man aged 25 to 40 with type 1 diabetes. The chain has TRBV9 and TRBJ2-1; no definite D call. CDR3: CASSVALAGYNEQFF. In nucleotides, the CDR3 is TGTGCCAGCAGCGTAGCTTTAGCCGGTTACAATGAGCAGTTCTTC.